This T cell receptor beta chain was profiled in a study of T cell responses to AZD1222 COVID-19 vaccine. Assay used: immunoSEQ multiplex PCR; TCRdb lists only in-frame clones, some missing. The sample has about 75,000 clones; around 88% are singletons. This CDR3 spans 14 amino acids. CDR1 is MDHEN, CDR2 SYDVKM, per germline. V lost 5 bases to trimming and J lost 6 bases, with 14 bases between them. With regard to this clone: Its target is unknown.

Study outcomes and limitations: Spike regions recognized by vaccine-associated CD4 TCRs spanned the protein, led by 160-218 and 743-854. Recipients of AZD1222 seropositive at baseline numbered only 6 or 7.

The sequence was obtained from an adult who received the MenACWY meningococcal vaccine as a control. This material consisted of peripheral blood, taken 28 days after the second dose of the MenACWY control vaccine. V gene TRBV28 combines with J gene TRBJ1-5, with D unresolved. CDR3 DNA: TGTGCCAGCAGTAGATCAGGTTTAATTCAGCCCCAGCATTTT. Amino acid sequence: CASSRSGLIQPQHF.